A selection of T cell receptor beta chains follows, all from one sample in a study of blood T cell repertoires in COVID-19. Clones were read by immunoSEQ multiplex PCR, and TCRdb kept only the in-frame ones, dropping some. The table includes 120,000 to 150,000 clones, 70% to 90% detected once. The sequenced material came from peripheral blood. Every receptor here comes from a woman aged 55-70 years with COVID-19, enrolled during active disease. Each CDR3 is given with its conserved first and last residue. The D gene is left open where the match is weak. Expanded clones get a size class; other rows say once, few or many, or leave the size out.

clone size: NA; V gene: TRBV9; D gene: TRBD1; J gene: TRBJ1-1; CDR3 protein: CASSVGTGWNTEAFF; CDR3 DNA: TGTGCCAGCAGCGTAGGGACAGGGTGGAACACTGAAGCTTTCTTT
clone size: NA; V gene: TRBV19; D gene: TRBD1; J gene: TRBJ1-5; CDR3 protein: CASSTRTGFKGNQPQHF; CDR3 DNA: TGTGCCAGTAGTACCCGGACAGGGTTTAAGGGCAATCAGCCCCAGCATTTT
clone size: few; V gene: TRBV19; D gene: TRBD2; J gene: TRBJ2-1; CDR3 protein: CASSIGDGGVYEQFF; CDR3 DNA: TGTGCCAGTAGTATAGGGGATGGGGGGGTCTATGAGCAGTTCTTC
clone size: NA; V gene: TRBV10-3; D gene: TRBD1; J gene: TRBJ1-1; CDR3 protein: CAISESGGTGGRTEAFF; CDR3 DNA: TGTGCCATCAGTGAGTCTGGAGGGACAGGGGGCCGGACTGAAGCTTTCTTT
clone size: NA; V gene: TRBV6-6; D gene: TRBD2; J gene: TRBJ2-1; CDR3 protein: CASSPGTSLDNEQFF; CDR3 DNA: TGTGCCAGCAGCCCCGGGACTAGCTTAGATAATGAGCAGTTCTTC
clone size: once; V gene: TRBV19; D gene: NA; J gene: TRBJ1-1; CDR3 protein: CASSIMGLNTEAFF; CDR3 DNA: TGTGCCAGTAGTATCATGGGGCTTAACACTGAAGCTTTCTTT
clone size: NA; V gene: TRBV7-3; D gene: TRBD1; J gene: TRBJ1-1; CDR3 protein: CASSPWTGRDTEAFF; CDR3 DNA: TGTGCCAGCAGCCCGTGGACAGGGAGGGACACTGAAGCTTTCTTT
clone size: NA; V gene: TRBV5-1; D gene: TRBD1; J gene: TRBJ1-5; CDR3 protein: CASSADGTDSNQPQHF; CDR3 DNA: TGCGCCAGCAGCGCCGACGGGACAGATAGCAATCAGCCCCAGCATTTT
clone size: NA; V gene: TRBV4-3; D gene: TRBD2; J gene: TRBJ2-1; CDR3 protein: CASSPLGGGSYNEQFF; CDR3 DNA: TGCGCCAGCAGCCCCCTGGGGGGGGGCTCCTACAATGAGCAGTTCTTC
clone size: NA; V gene: TRBV29-1; D gene: TRBD1; J gene: TRBJ1-1; CDR3 protein: CSVMTGGGTEAFF; CDR3 DNA: TGCAGCGTTATGACAGGGGGCGGGACTGAAGCTTTCTTT